This is a list of T cell receptor beta chains from one sample in a study of blood T cell repertoires in COVID-19. The data were produced by immunoSEQ multiplex PCR, yet TCRdb's version contains in-frame clones alone and is incomplete. The repertoire includes 250,000 to 350,000 clones, about nine tenths of them detected once, and 6% to 8% sits in the top ten. The sequencing input was peripheral blood. The receptors were gathered from a woman between 50 and 59 years old with COVID-19, enrolled during active disease. The CDR3 runs from the conserved cysteine through the conserved F or W. The D gene is left open where the match is weak. Size is omitted from some rows. Given values are once, few, many or a class for expanded clones.

V gene	clone size	D gene	J gene	CDR3 DNA	CDR3 protein
TRBV19	NA	TRBD2	TRBJ2-7	TGTGCCAGTACCCCGGGACTAGCGGCCTACGAGCAGTACTTC	CASTPGLAAYEQYF
TRBV2	NA	NA	TRBJ2-3	TGTGCCAGCAGTGAGGGGTCCGCGGGCAGCACAGATACGCAGTATTTT	CASSEGSAGSTDTQYF
TRBV18	NA	NA	TRBJ2-3	TGTGCCAGCTCACCAATCACGAGGACTTCGGGTAGCGGCACAGATACGCAGTATTTT	CASSPITRTSGSGTDTQYF
TRBV6-6	NA	TRBD1	TRBJ2-6	TGTGCCAGCCGAGGACAGGAATTCTCTGGGGCCAACGTCCTGACTTTC	CASRGQEFSGANVLTF
TRBV5-4	NA	NA	TRBJ1-5	TGTGCCAGCAGCTTTAGGTGGAACAGGCCCAATCAGCCCCAGCATTTT	CASSFRWNRPNQPQHF
TRBV29-1	NA	TRBD1	TRBJ1-1	TGCAGCGTTTGGGACAGGCTGAACACTGAAGCTTTCTTT	CSVWDRLNTEAFF
TRBV19	NA	TRBD2	TRBJ2-1	TGTGCCAGTAGTATTAGCGGGAGTGGGTCTACCAAGCAGTTCTTC	CASSISGSGSTKQFF
TRBV6-5	NA	NA	TRBJ2-5	TGTGCCAGCAGTTACGGAAGCGGAGGTGGGCAAGAGACCCAGTACTTC	CASSYGSGGGQETQYF
TRBV5-1	once	TRBD2	TRBJ2-1	TGCGCCAGTGGGACTAGCGGGAGCAATGAGCAGTTCTTC	CASGTSGSNEQFF
TRBV10-1	NA	TRBD1	TRBJ2-7	TGCGCCAGCAGTGAGTGGCAGGGGGCCTCCTACGAGCAGTACTTC	CASSEWQGASYEQYF
TRBV6-5	NA	TRBD1	TRBJ1-3	TGTGCCAGCCGGGACAGGGGGAGAGGAAACACCATATATTTT	CASRDRGRGNTIYF
TRBV7-2	NA	TRBD2	TRBJ2-3	TGTGCCAGCAGCCCCCACCACGGAGCGGGAGGGCCGGGCACAGATACGCAGTATTTT	CASSPHHGAGGPGTDTQYF
TRBV6-2/TRBV6-3	NA	TRBD2	TRBJ2-1	TGTGCCAGCAGTCAGAGCGGGAGCGGACGTGGTGAGCAGTTCTTC	CASSQSGSGRGEQFF
TRBV29-1	NA	NA	TRBJ2-1	TGCAGCGTCCCCCCCGGGTCCTACAATGAGCAGTTCTTC	CSVPPGSYNEQFF
TRBV7-2	NA	TRBD1	TRBJ1-4	TGTGCCAGCAGCTTAGTTGGCAGGGGGTCTAATGAAAAACTGTTTTTT	CASSLVGRGSNEKLFF
TRBV10-1	NA	NA	TRBJ2-2	TGCGCCAGCAGGGAACAGCCTACCGGGGAGCTGTTTTTT	CASREQPTGELFF
TRBV7-3	few	NA	TRBJ2-3	TGTGCCAGCAGCCTAAGAGCGAGCACAGATACGCAGTATTTT	CASSLRASTDTQYF
TRBV6-1	NA	NA	TRBJ2-7	TGTGCCAGCAGTGAAGGCAGACACAAAAGCTACGAGCAGTACTTC	CASSEGRHKSYEQYF
TRBV19	NA	NA	TRBJ2-1	TGTGCCAGTAGTATAGGACTTATCAATGAGCAGTTCTTC	CASSIGLINEQFF
TRBV4-1	NA	NA	TRBJ2-1	TGCGCCAGCAGCCAAGATCAGGCGGGAGAGCAGTTCTTC	CASSQDQAGEQFF
TRBV13	NA	TRBD2	TRBJ2-1	TGTGCCAGCAGCTTAGGTTCCAGCGGGAGTATCAATGAGCAGTTCTTC	CASSLGSSGSINEQFF
TRBV7-9	NA	TRBD2	TRBJ2-3	TGTGCCAGCAGCTTAGCGAGGACCGGGGGGATATACAGCACAGATACGCAGTATTTT	CASSLARTGGIYSTDTQYF